Listed below are T cell receptor beta chains from one sample, sequenced in a study of vaccination and CD4 T cells after COVID-19. Their cognate antigens are unknown. Each CDR3 protein gets one entry after TCRdb re-called the PCR reads with MiXCR. The profile shows thousands of distinct CDR3 sequences, roughly 64% of them singletons. The specimen sequenced was CD4+ T cells from blood, cultured in vitro. These receptor sequences come from a human donor who had recovered from COVID-19. CDR3s include the opening cysteine and the closing phenylalanine or tryptophan. Each record gives: J gene, clone size, CDR3 length, V gene, D gene, CDR3 protein, CDR3 DNA. A D gene is named only where the DNA matches it firmly. Clone size, where shown, is once, few, many, or a class for clones that have expanded.

J: TRBJ1-2; size: NA; length: 15; V: TRBV6-1; D: NA; CDR3: CASSERRHSMYGYTF; DNA: TGTGCCAGCAGTGAACGCCGTCACAGCATGTATGGCTACACCTTC
J: TRBJ1-1; size: few; length: 13; V: TRBV7-3; D: NA; CDR3: CASSRQTNTEAFF; DNA: TGTGCCAGCAGCCGACAGACGAACACTGAAGCTTTCTTT
J: TRBJ1-4; size: NA; length: 14; V: TRBV6-1; D: NA; CDR3: CASSPDGWNEKLFF; DNA: TGTGCCAGCAGCCCGGACGGATGGAATGAAAAACTGTTTTTT
J: TRBJ2-5; size: NA; length: 13; V: TRBV7-2; D: NA; CDR3: CASSFTGGETQYF; DNA: TGTGCCAGCAGCTTCACGGGTGGAGAGACCCAGTACTTC
J: TRBJ1-2; size: NA; length: 14; V: TRBV20-1; D: NA; CDR3: CSARDGRLINGYTF; DNA: TGCAGTGCTAGGGATGGCAGGTTAATCAATGGCTACACCTTC
J: TRBJ1-5; size: NA; length: 14; V: TRBV30; D: NA; CDR3: CAWTSTDRTQPQHF; DNA: TGTGCCTGGACTTCCACCGACAGGACTCAGCCCCAGCATTTT
J: TRBJ2-7; size: NA; length: 15; V: TRBV6-5; D: NA; CDR3: CASSLQAPGVAEQYF; DNA: TGTGCCAGCAGTTTACAGGCCCCGGGGGTTGCCGAGCAGTACTTC
J: TRBJ2-7; size: NA; length: 14; V: TRBV11-3; D: NA; CDR3: CASSPTGVGGEQYF; DNA: TGTGCCAGCAGCCCCACGGGGGTCGGGGGTGAGCAGTACTTC
J: TRBJ2-7; size: once; length: 12; V: TRBV20-1; D: TRBD2; CDR3: CSALTSGYEQYF; DNA: TGCAGTGCCCTGACTAGCGGCTACGAGCAGTACTTC
J: TRBJ1-2; size: NA; length: 12; V: TRBV30; D: TRBD1; CDR3: CASARGPGGYTF; DNA: TGTGCCTCCGCCAGGGGGCCGGGGGGCTACACCTTC
J: TRBJ2-2; size: few; length: 14; V: TRBV20-1; D: NA; CDR3: CSARDPQGPGELFF; DNA: TGCAGTGCTAGAGATCCACAGGGTCCCGGGGAGCTGTTTTTT
J: TRBJ1-2; size: NA; length: 15; V: TRBV6-1; D: TRBD1; CDR3: CASRRDRAGNYGYTF; DNA: TGTGCCAGCAGACGGGACAGGGCCGGTAACTATGGCTACACCTTC
J: TRBJ2-5; size: NA; length: 15; V: TRBV3-1; D: TRBD2; CDR3: CASSQGLAESGTQYF; DNA: TGTGCCAGCAGCCAAGGGCTAGCGGAATCTGGGACCCAGTACTTC
J: TRBJ2-7; size: few; length: 12; V: TRBV6-1; D: NA; CDR3: CATGTGSYEQYF; DNA: TGTGCTACCGGGACGGGCTCCTACGAGCAGTACTTC
J: TRBJ2-1; size: NA; length: 15; V: TRBV24-1; D: TRBD1; CDR3: CATSPAGQGYNEQFF; DNA: TGTGCCACCAGTCCAGCTGGACAGGGGTACAATGAGCAGTTCTTC
J: TRBJ1-5; size: NA; length: 15; V: TRBV2; D: NA; CDR3: CASSGYGQNNQPQHF; DNA: TGTGCCAGCAGTGGGTACGGACAGAACAATCAGCCCCAGCATTTT
J: TRBJ2-3; size: NA; length: 14; V: TRBV19; D: TRBD2; CDR3: CASRLAGRTDTQYF; DNA: TGTGCCAGTCGGCTAGCGGGACGCACAGATACGCAGTATTTT
J: TRBJ2-1; size: NA; length: 16; V: TRBV6-1; D: TRBD2; CDR3: CASRRLKWGTNNEQFF; DNA: TGTGCCAGCAGAAGACTGAAATGGGGGACTAACAATGAGCAGTTCTTC
J: TRBJ2-7; size: NA; length: 12; V: TRBV7-2; D: NA; CDR3: CASSLGAERQYF; DNA: TGTGCCAGCAGCTTAGGGGCAGAAAGGCAGTACTTC
J: TRBJ1-1; size: few; length: 14; V: TRBV7-8; D: NA; CDR3: CASSKDRLNTEAFF; DNA: TGTGCCAGCAGTAAAGACAGGTTGAACACTGAAGCTTTCTTT
J: TRBJ1-1; size: NA; length: 17; V: TRBV5-1; D: NA; CDR3: CASSLTSVGAGNTEAFF; DNA: TGCGCCAGCAGCTTGACATCTGTGGGGGCTGGAAACACTGAAGCTTTCTTT
J: TRBJ2-5; size: NA; length: 13; V: TRBV7-7; D: NA; CDR3: CASSLTRLETQYF; DNA: TGTGCTAGCAGCTTAACTAGGTTGGAGACCCAGTACTTC
J: TRBJ1-1; size: NA; length: 15; V: TRBV29-1; D: TRBD1; CDR3: CSAGTGWGMNTEAFF; DNA: TGCAGCGCCGGGACAGGGTGGGGGATGAACACTGAAGCTTTCTTT
J: TRBJ1-2; size: NA; length: 13; V: TRBV5-6; D: NA; CDR3: CASSPGPNYGYTF; DNA: TGTGCCAGCAGCCCGGGACCTAACTATGGCTACACCTTC
J: TRBJ1-2; size: NA; length: 13; V: TRBV7-2; D: NA; CDR3: CASSRGLLYGYTF; DNA: TGTGCCAGCAGCCGTGGGCTGCTATATGGCTACACCTTC
J: TRBJ1-5; size: NA; length: 13; V: TRBV7-2; D: NA; CDR3: CASSLSGKQPQHF; DNA: TGTGCCAGCAGCTTATCAGGGAAACAGCCCCAGCATTTT
J: TRBJ2-3; size: NA; length: 14; V: TRBV9; D: NA; CDR3: CASSVAGTRDTQYF; DNA: TGTGCCAGCAGCGTAGCCGGGACTCGGGATACGCAGTATTTT
J: TRBJ2-5; size: few; length: 18; V: TRBV27; D: TRBD2; CDR3: CASRPRILLATSRETQYF; DNA: TGTGCCAGCAGGCCGAGAATCCTACTAGCGACCAGCCGCGAGACCCAGTACTTC
J: TRBJ2-7; size: few; length: 18; V: TRBV7-2; D: TRBD2; CDR3: CASSFGLAGDLGTYEQYF; DNA: TGTGCCAGCAGCTTTGGACTAGCGGGAGATTTGGGCACCTACGAGCAGTACTTC
J: TRBJ1-2; size: NA; length: 16; V: TRBV7-9; D: NA; CDR3: CASSLVAGGANYGYTF; DNA: TGTGCCAGCAGCTTAGTTGCGGGGGGCGCGAACTATGGCTACACCTTC
J: TRBJ1-2; size: NA; length: 14; V: TRBV5-5; D: NA; CDR3: CASSLAANNYGYTF; DNA: TGTGCCAGCAGCTTGGCAGCGAATAACTATGGCTACACCTTC
J: TRBJ2-3; size: few; length: 16; V: TRBV20-1; D: TRBD2; CDR3: CSANGGPSGSTDTQYF; DNA: TGCAGTGCAAATGGCGGGCCTAGCGGGAGCACAGATACGCAGTATTTT
J: TRBJ2-1; size: NA; length: 17; V: TRBV15; D: TRBD2; CDR3: CATSRAYAGRGGNEQFF; DNA: TGTGCCACCAGCAGAGCCTACGCGGGGCGCGGGGGCAATGAGCAGTTCTTC
J: TRBJ2-3; size: few; length: 11; V: TRBV5-8; D: NA; CDR3: CASSLVDTQYF; DNA: TGTGCCAGCAGCTTGGTGGATACGCAGTATTTT
J: TRBJ1-1; size: NA; length: 12; V: TRBV7-8; D: NA; CDR3: CASRQSNTEAFF; DNA: TGTGCCAGCAGACAGTCAAACACTGAAGCTTTCTTT
J: TRBJ1-2; size: few; length: 13; V: TRBV19; D: NA; CDR3: CASASLGGYGYTF; DNA: TGTGCCAGTGCGTCCCTTGGGGGGTATGGCTACACCTTC
J: TRBJ1-2; size: NA; length: 12; V: TRBV7-2; D: NA; CDR3: CASSLLGYGYTF; DNA: TGTGCCAGCAGCTTACTAGGTTATGGCTACACCTTC
J: TRBJ2-3; size: NA; length: 16; V: TRBV21-1; D: NA; CDR3: CASSRWAGDLTDTQYF; DNA: TGTGCCAGCAGCAGGTGGGCAGGGGACCTCACAGATACGCAGTATTTT
J: TRBJ1-5; size: NA; length: 14; V: TRBV27; D: NA; CDR3: CASSLWGANQPQHF; DNA: TGTGCCAGCAGTTTGTGGGGCGCGAATCAGCCCCAGCATTTT
J: TRBJ2-3; size: NA; length: 16; V: TRBV6-1; D: NA; CDR3: CATPRDGTPITDTQYF; DNA: TGTGCCACCCCTCGGGATGGGACCCCCATCACAGATACGCAGTATTTT
J: TRBJ1-5; size: NA; length: 14; V: TRBV28; D: NA; CDR3: CASGIGTPYQPQHF; DNA: TGTGCCAGCGGGATCGGGACACCTTATCAGCCCCAGCATTTT
J: TRBJ2-7; size: NA; length: 11; V: TRBV11-2; D: NA; CDR3: CASSYEQGQYF; DNA: TGTGCCAGCAGCTACGAACAGGGGCAGTACTTC
J: TRBJ1-6; size: NA; length: 16; V: TRBV6-1; D: NA; CDR3: CASSPTQKVVDSPLHF; DNA: TGTGCCAGCAGTCCGACCCAAAAGGTTGTGGATTCACCCCTCCACTTT
J: TRBJ2-3; size: NA; length: 18; V: TRBV10-3; D: TRBD2; CDR3: CAISDTGTSGKVADTQYF; DNA: TGTGCCATCAGTGACACCGGGACTAGCGGGAAAGTCGCAGATACGCAGTATTTT
J: TRBJ2-3; size: NA; length: 13; V: TRBV20-1; D: NA; CDR3: CSARGQGADTQYF; DNA: TGCAGTGCTAGAGGTCAGGGCGCGGATACGCAGTATTTT
J: TRBJ2-4; size: NA; length: 16; V: TRBV7-2; D: NA; CDR3: CASSTRDRYSKNIQYF; DNA: TGTGCCAGCAGCACCCGGGACCGCTACTCCAAAAACATTCAGTACTTC
J: TRBJ1-5; size: NA; length: 20; V: TRBV7-2; D: TRBD1; CDR3: CASSPRWGDSNVYSNQPQHF; DNA: TGTGCCAGCAGCCCAAGGTGGGGGGACAGCAACGTTTATAGCAATCAGCCCCAGCATTTT
J: TRBJ2-3; size: NA; length: 16; V: TRBV20-1; D: TRBD2; CDR3: CSAPRGSGSNTDTQYF; DNA: TGCAGTGCCCCCCGGGGTAGCGGGAGTAACACAGATACGCAGTATTTT